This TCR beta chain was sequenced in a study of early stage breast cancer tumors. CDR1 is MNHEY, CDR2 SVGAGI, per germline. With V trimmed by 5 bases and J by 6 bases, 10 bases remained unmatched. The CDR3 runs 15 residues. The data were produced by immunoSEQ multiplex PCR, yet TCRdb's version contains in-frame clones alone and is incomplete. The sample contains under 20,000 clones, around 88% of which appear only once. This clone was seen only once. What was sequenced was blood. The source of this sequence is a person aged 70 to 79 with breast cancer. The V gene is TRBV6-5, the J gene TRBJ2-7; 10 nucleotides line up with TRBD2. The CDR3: CASSPPGLAKGEQYF. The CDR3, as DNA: TGTGCCAGCAGTCCGCCGGGACTAGCGAAGGGCGAGCAGTACTTC.